These 20 T cell receptor beta chains share one sample of origin, sequenced in a study of shared clonotypes between healthy human individuals. The table came from immunoSEQ multiplex PCR; TCRdb's copy has only in-frame clones and leaves some out. The sample records about 1.1 million clones, around three quarters being singletons. Sequencing was done on a sample of memory CD4+ T cells from PBMCs. Regarding subset: CD45RA-negative fraction. These receptors were obtained from a man aged 18 to 29 in good health. Some clones in this sample may be carry-over from other donors' samples.

This clone was observed a handful of times. The chain employs TRBV11-2 and TRBJ1-1; D call uncertain. The CDR3 is made up of 15 amino acids. Germline CDR1 and CDR2: SGHAT and FQNNGV. V was trimmed by 1 base and J by 4 bases, leaving 13 bases between them. The CDR3 loop reads CASSLGPHDPTEAFF. The CDR3 DNA reads as TGTGCCAGCAGCTTAGGTCCCCACGACCCCACTGAAGCTTTCTTT.

This clone was found once. The rearrangement links TRBV6-5 to TRBJ1-1; D unclear. V gave up 5 bases and J gave up 7 bases, with 11 bases separating them. The CDR3 length is 12 residues. Germline assignment: CDR1 MNHEY and CDR2 SVGAGI. The CDR3, as DNA: TGTGCCAGCAGTCGCGGTAGTGGTGAAGCTTTCTTT. It is translated as CASSRGSGEAFF.

J is TRBJ1-5 and V is TRBV10-1, with D tentatively TRBD1 (5 bases). The length of the CDR3 is 14 residues. V lost 2 bases and J 4 bases, leaving 9 bases between the germline ends. Germline CDR1 WNHNN, CDR2 SYGVQD (reference sequence). For the CDR3, the DNA is TGCGCCAGCAGTGAGGGGGCACCGAATCAGCCCCAGCATTTT. Translating it yields CASSEGAPNQPQHF.

This chain uses TRBV12-2 with TRBJ2-1; the table's D gene call, TRBD1, was not cross checked with the DNA. TRBV12-2 is listed as a pseudogene. The CDR3 runs 14 residues. CDR3 protein: CASRLAYRANEQFF. Here the CDR3 DNA reads TGTGCAAGTCGCTTAGCTTACAGGGCAAATGAGCAGTTCTTC.

The V and J genes are TRBV29-1 and TRBJ2-1; D assignment may be TRBD1 or TRBD2 (5 bases each). Trimming left V 0 bases short and J 8 bases short, with 14 bases between. Germline CDR1 reads SQVTM; CDR2 reads ANQGSEA. The length of the CDR3 is 14 residues. CDR3 nucleotide sequence: TGCAGCGTTGAAGATCCCAGGTTGGGGGATGAGCAGTTCTTC. Translated, it gives CSVEDPRLGDEQFF.

This clone was detected only a few times. V and J are TRBV5-4 and TRBJ2-1, with 8 nucleotides matching TRBD1. This CDR3 contains 15 residues. CDR1 and CDR2 from the germline V gene are SGHNT and YYREEE (reference sequence). The ends lost 3 bases at V and 2 bases at J; junction bases unmatched: 4. The CDR3 coding sequence is TGTGCCAGCAGCTCCGACAGGGGCACCTACAATGAGCAGTTCTTC. This encodes CASSSDRGTYNEQFF.

The rearrangement uses TRBV9 and TRBJ1-4, with D uncertain. V was clipped by 0 bases and J by 6 bases, with 12 bases between them. The V gene's germline CDR1 is SGDLS and CDR2 YYNGEE. The CDR3 runs to 15 residues. The CDR3 region is CASSVAGRRDEKLFF. Here the CDR3 DNA reads TGTGCCAGCAGCGTAGCCGGGAGAAGGGATGAAAAACTGTTTTTT.

The V gene is TRBV6-5, the J gene TRBJ1-1; D unresolved. The CDR3 totals 12 residues. V gave up 5 bases and J gave up 4 bases, with 8 bases separating them. CDR1 MNHEY and CDR2 SVGAGI come from the germline V gene. As DNA, the CDR3 is TGTGCCAGCAGTCCCGGACCCACTGAAGCTTTCTTT. This encodes CASSPGPTEAFF.

This clone was observed once. CDR3 residues: CASSIGPSSYEQYF. CDR3 DNA: TGTGCCAGTAGTATCGGACCGAGTTCCTACGAGCAGTACTTC. The chain joins TRBV19 to TRBJ2-7; unclear D gene. The CDR3 is 14 residues long. V lost 3 bases and J lost 1, with 10 bases in between. CDR1 and CDR2 (germline): LNHDA, SQIVND (reference sequence).

The rearrangement uses TRBV28 and TRBJ1-2; 7 bases match TRBD1. The junction had 8 bases not matched to a gene; V was cut back by 7 bases and J by 3 bases. Germline V gives CDR1 MDHEN, CDR2 SYDVKM. The CDR3 totals 14 residues. For the CDR3, the DNA is TGTGCCAGCACCTCCCCGACAGGGTACTATGGCTACACCTTC. Residues: CASTSPTGYYGYTF.

Here the CDR3 DNA reads TGCAGTGCTAGAGATGTGGAAAAACTGTTTTTT. Its protein is CSARDVEKLFF. This sequence joins TRBV20-1 and TRBJ1-4; D is ambiguous. V was pared by 0 bases and J by 8 bases, with 4 bases between. The CDR3 sequence is 11 residues long. Looked up from germline, CDR1 is DFQATT and CDR2 is SNEGSKA (reference sequence).

This chain joins TRBV15 and TRBJ2-5, with D maybe TRBD1 (6 bases). Germline V gene lookup returns CDR1 LNHNV and CDR2 YYDKDF (reference sequence). This CDR3 is 15 amino acids long. V was cut by 4 bases and J by 2 bases, with 14 bases left in between. The CDR3, as DNA: TGTGCCACCAGCACCCCGTGGGGGCCTCAAGAGACCCAGTACTTC. Its protein is CATSTPWGPQETQYF.

The rearrangement uses TRBV29-1 and TRBJ2-2; 10 nucleotides agree with TRBD2. After removal of 3 bases from V and 2 bases from J, the junction contained 12 bases not matched to a gene. The CDR3 has 18 amino acids. Per germline, CDR1 SQVTM and CDR2 ANQGSEA. CDR3 sequence: CSVDLSSGSIGNTGELFF. CDR3 bases: TGCAGCGTTGACCTGTCTAGCGGGAGTATTGGAAACACCGGGGAGCTGTTTTTT.

The chain employs TRBV7-6 and TRBJ2-3; D gene uncertain. The germline gives CDR1 SGHVS, CDR2 FNYEAQ. The CDR3 runs 15 residues. V shed 0 bases and J shed 2 bases, with 9 bases lying between them. CDR3 residues: CASSLALRPTDTQYF. CDR3 bases: TGTGCCAGCAGCTTAGCACTGCGGCCCACAGATACGCAGTATTTT.

The chain links TRBV4-1 to TRBJ1-4, with a tentative D call TRBD1 (6 bases). Looked up from germline, CDR1 is MGHRA and CDR2 is YSYEKL. This CDR3 has 15 residues. V dropped 3 bases and J dropped 8 bases, with 16 bases sitting between them. CDR3 amino acids: CASSQTQGILEKLFF. The CDR3 DNA sequence: TGCGCCAGCAGCCAGACACAGGGAATTTTGGAAAAACTGTTTTTT.

This rearrangement joins TRBV18 to TRBJ1-5; unclear D gene. The CDR3 spans 14 residues. V gave up 2 bases and J gave up 0 bases, with 5 bases separating them. The germline V gene has CDR1 KGHSH and CDR2 LQKENI. The CDR3 is CASSPWVSNQPQHF. CDR3 in DNA: TGTGCCAGCTCACCATGGGTTAGCAATCAGCCCCAGCATTTT.

The CDR3 reads CASGKRTGANQPQHF. Here the CDR3 DNA reads TGCGCCAGCGGAAAAAGGACAGGGGCTAATCAGCCCCAGCATTTT. The gene calls are TRBV4-1 and TRBJ1-5, with TRBD1 identical over 9 bases. The V segment lost 8 bases and the J segment 4 bases; nucleotides outside the gene matches: 9. CDR1 is MGHRA, CDR2 YSYEKL, per germline. There are 15 residues in the CDR3.

This sequence joins TRBV6-1 and TRBJ2-7; maybe TRBD2 (6 bases). Trimming pared 1 base from V and 5 bases from J, leaving 15 bases between. The V gene's germline CDR1 is MNHNS and CDR2 SASEGT. The CDR3 totals 15 residues. The CDR3 sequence: CASSEGSGRFNEQYF. As DNA, the CDR3 is TGTGCCAGCAGTGAAGGGAGCGGGCGGTTTAACGAGCAGTACTTC.

V usage is TRBV19 and J usage is TRBJ1-2; D unresolved. In germline, CDR1 is LNHDA, CDR2 SQIVND (reference sequence). The germline V and J ends were trimmed by 4 bases and 9 bases, with 15 bases remaining between them. The CDR3 has 13 amino acids. CDR3 region: CASSRNSVLSYTF. In DNA, the CDR3 is TGTGCCAGTAGTAGAAACAGCGTTCTCAGCTACACCTTC.

This clone has just a few counts. This likely traces to a read error, being one base from a far larger clone. The V call is TRBV28, the J call TRBJ2-7, with D unclear. Trimming removed 4 bases from V and 2 bases from J, with 3 bases in between. Germline V gene lookup returns CDR1 MDHEN and CDR2 SYDVKM. This CDR3 region has 11 residues. The CDR3 sequence: CASSWAYEQYF. CDR3 sequence (DNA): TGTGCCAGCAGTTGGGCCTACGAGCAGTACTTC. The entire variable domain, with the rest obtained from reference TRBV28 and TRBJ2-7, is as follows: DVKVTQSSRYLVKRTGEKVFLECVQDMDHENMFWYRQDPGLGLRLIYFSYDVKMKEKGDIPEGYSVSREKKERFSLILESASTNQTSMYLCASSWAYEQYFGPGTRLTVT.